This TCR beta chain is drawn from a study of T cells expressing NK-cell markers. Using the 5' RACE reads, TCRdb records one entry per CDR3 protein without DNA. The sample is made up of hundreds of thousands of distinct CDR3 sequences, and the top ten hold 4% to 4.5% of it. Looked up from germline, CDR1 is LNHNV and CDR2 is YYDKDF (reference sequence). This CDR3 is 17 amino acids long. The sequence was obtained from a woman aged 18 to 75 in good health. The chain employs TRBV15 and TRBJ2-1; TCRdb picks TRBD1, but there is no DNA to check that call. The specimen sequenced was blood T cells: a sorted CD56 or NKG2C T cell subset, CD4+ or CD8+ T cells, or bulk PBMC T cells (not recorded which). CDR3 amino acids: CATSRDPGAGAYNEQFF.